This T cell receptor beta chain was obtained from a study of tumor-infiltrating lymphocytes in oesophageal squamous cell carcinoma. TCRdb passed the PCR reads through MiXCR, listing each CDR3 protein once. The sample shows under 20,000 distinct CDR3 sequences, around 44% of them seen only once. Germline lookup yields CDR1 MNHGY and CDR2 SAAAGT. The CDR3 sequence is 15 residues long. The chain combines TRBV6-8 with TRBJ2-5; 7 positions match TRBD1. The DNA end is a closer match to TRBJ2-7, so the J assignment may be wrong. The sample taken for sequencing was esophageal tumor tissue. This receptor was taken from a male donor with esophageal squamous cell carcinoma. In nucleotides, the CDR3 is TGTGCCAGCAGTGACCCTCAGGGGGTAGTCGACGAGCAGTACTTC. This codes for CASSDPQGVVDEQYF.